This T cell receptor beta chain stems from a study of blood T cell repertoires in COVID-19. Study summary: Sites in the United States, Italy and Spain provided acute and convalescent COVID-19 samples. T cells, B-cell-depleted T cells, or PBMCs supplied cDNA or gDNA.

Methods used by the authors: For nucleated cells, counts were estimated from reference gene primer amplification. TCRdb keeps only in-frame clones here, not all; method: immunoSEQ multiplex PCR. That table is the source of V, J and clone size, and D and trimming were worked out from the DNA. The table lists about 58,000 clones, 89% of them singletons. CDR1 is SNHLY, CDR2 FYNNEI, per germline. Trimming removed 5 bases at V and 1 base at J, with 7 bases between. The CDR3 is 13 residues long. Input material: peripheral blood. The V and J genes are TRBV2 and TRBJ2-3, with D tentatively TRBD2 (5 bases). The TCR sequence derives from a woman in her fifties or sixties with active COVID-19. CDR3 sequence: CASSWTGTDTQYF. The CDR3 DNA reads TGTGCCAGCAGTTGGACTGGCACAGATACGCAGTATTTT.